This TCR beta chain was profiled in a study of blood T cell repertoires in COVID-19. At the level of the study: Spain, Italy and the United States supplied samples that represented acute and convalescent COVID-19. T cells, B-cell-depleted T cells, or PBMCs supplied cDNA or gDNA.

In the source study's methods: Reference gene primers were amplified, and this amplification served to estimate nucleated cell counts. The method was immunoSEQ multiplex PCR; TCRdb's version includes in-frame clones alone and lacks a portion of them. The V and J calls and clone size come from that table; D and trimming were worked out from the DNA. The repertoire holds tens of thousands of clones, with around 86% as singletons. The germline V gene encodes CDR1 SGHNT and CDR2 YYREEE (reference sequence). The CDR3 covers 14 residues. V dropped 4 bases and J dropped 11; count of bases not matched to a gene: 12.

The specimen sequenced was peripheral blood. The rearrangement uses TRBV5-4 and TRBJ2-4; 7 bases are shared with TRBD1. The TCR originated in a human donor in a cohort sampled during active COVID-19. The donor label of this sample is uncertain. The CDR3 coding sequence is TGTGCCAGCAGCACCCTCCGACAGGGTACCGTTCAGTACTTC. This gives the protein CASSTLRQGTVQYF.